This T cell receptor (beta chain) was recovered during a study of CD8 T cells in Susac syndrome. FACS enriched CD8+ TEMRA cells, while bulk CD8+ and CD4+ were negatively isolated. CDR3 length: 16 residues. V was pared by 6 bases and J by 0 bases, with 16 bases between. The germline V gene encodes CDR1 MNHEY and CDR2 SMNVEV (reference sequence). With random hexamers, 0.5 to 1 ug RNA was reverse transcribed. TCR beta CDR3 was amplified by immunoSEQ covering 54 Vbeta and 13 Jbeta. TCRdb analysed the immunoSEQ multiplex PCR reads with MiXCR anew, one entry per CDR3 protein. Among 90,000 to 150,000 distinct CDR3 sequences listed, about nine tenths were seen once.

Sequencing was performed on CD4+ T cells from PBMCs. This sequence was found in a human donor in good health. The J gene is TRBJ2-3, the V gene TRBV27; perhaps D is TRBD1 or TRBD2 (5 bases each). The CDR3 coding sequence is TGTGCCAGCAGGATAACCGGGACGAGAAGCACAGATACGCAGTATTTT. Encoded protein: CASRITGTRSTDTQYF.